A selection of T cell receptor beta chains follows, all from one sample in a study of control samples from healthy donors and cancer patients. Here immunoSEQ multiplex PCR was the method, and the copy in TCRdb shows in-frame clones only, minus some. The sample has some 120,000 clones, 88% seen once. The specimen sequenced was blood. The origin of the receptors is a woman in her 70s in good health. CDR3s include the opening cysteine and the closing phenylalanine or tryptophan. D genes are given only for firm matches. Some rows have no size entry. The others give once, few or many, or a class for an expanded clone.

v_gene,len,d_gene,abundance,j_gene,CDR3aa,CDR3nt
TRBV5-1,18,.,.,TRBJ2-1,CASSQTIRQGGGYNEQFF,TGCGCCAGCAGCCAAACAATCCGTCAGGGTGGAGGGTACAATGAGCAGTTCTTC
TRBV5-1,19,.,.,TRBJ1-1,CASSLLTLVRGTMNTEAFF,TGCGCCAGCAGCTTGCTGACCCTCGTCCGGGGGACCATGAACACTGAAGCTTTCTTT
TRBV7-2,15,.,.,TRBJ1-3,CASSRDGFSGNTIYF,TGTGCCAGCAGCCGGGACGGGTTCTCTGGAAACACCATATATTTT
TRBV12-3/TRBV12-4,12,.,.,TRBJ1-1,CASSFPGTEAFF,TGTGCCAGCAGTTTCCCAGGGACTGAAGCTTTCTTT
TRBV4-2,15,.,few,TRBJ1-1,CASSHHRTANTEAFF,TGTGCCAGCAGCCACCACCGGACAGCGAACACTGAAGCTTTCTTT
TRBV3-1/TRBV3-2,15,TRBD1,.,TRBJ1-2,CASSRVTGPNYGYTF,TGTGCCAGCAGCCGAGTGACAGGGCCTAACTATGGCTACACCTTC
TRBV6-2/TRBV6-3,16,.,.,TRBJ1-1,CASSPQRERTNTEAFF,TGTGCCAGCAGCCCCCAAAGGGAGAGGACGAACACTGAAGCTTTCTTT
TRBV27,12,.,.,TRBJ2-1,CASSLPGNEQFF,TGTGCCAGCAGTTTACCTGGAAATGAGCAGTTCTTC
TRBV5-4,13,.,.,TRBJ1-4,CASSRVPDEKLFF,TGTGCCAGCAGCCGGGTCCCGGATGAAAAACTGTTTTTT
TRBV24-1,15,TRBD1,.,TRBJ1-4,CATSDTGTGNEKLFF,TGTGCCACCAGTGACACCGGGACAGGGAATGAAAAACTGTTTTTT
TRBV28,15,TRBD1,.,TRBJ2-3,CASSPGTGRADTQYF,TGTGCCAGCAGTCCGGGGACAGGGCGTGCAGATACGCAGTATTTT
TRBV6-2/TRBV6-3,15,TRBD2,.,TRBJ2-1,CASSTPSGGANEQFF,TGTGCCAGCAGTACTCCTAGCGGGGGGGCCAATGAGCAGTTCTTC
TRBV19,13,TRBD1,.,TRBJ1-2,CASSTDRGYGYTF,TGTGCCAGTAGTACGGACAGGGGGTATGGCTACACCTTC
TRBV7-2,14,.,.,TRBJ2-5,CASSLFGVQETQYF,TGTGCCAGCAGCTTATTCGGGGTACAAGAGACCCAGTACTTC
TRBV29-1,14,TRBD1,.,TRBJ1-2,CSVEVVGQDYGYTF,TGCAGCGTTGAAGTAGTAGGACAGGACTATGGCTACACCTTC
TRBV7-9,16,.,once,TRBJ2-6,CASSLGDRSGANVLTF,TGTGCCAGCAGCTTAGGAGACAGGTCTGGGGCCAACGTCCTGACTTTC
TRBV18,13,.,.,TRBJ1-3,CASSLDSGNTIYF,TGTGCCAGCTCCTTAGACAGCGGAAACACCATATATTTT
TRBV18,13,.,.,TRBJ2-5,CASSPRGGETQYF,TGTGCCAGCTCACCGCGGGGAGGCGAGACCCAGTACTTC
TRBV6-5,14,.,.,TRBJ1-5,CASSYLAGNQPQHF,TGTGCCAGCAGTTACTTGGCAGGTAATCAGCCCCAGCATTTT
TRBV3-1/TRBV3-2,12,.,once,TRBJ2-7,CASSQEGGEQYF,TGTGCCAGCAGCCAAGAAGGGGGCGAGCAGTACTTC
TRBV2,16,.,few,TRBJ1-3,CASSEAPGVSGNTIYF,TGTGCCAGCAGTGAAGCCCCCGGGGTCTCTGGAAACACCATATATTTT
TRBV18,18,TRBD2,.,TRBJ2-7,CASSRNAGTSGGAYEQYF,TGTGCCAGCTCACGAAACGCCGGGACTAGCGGGGGGGCCTACGAGCAGTACTTC
TRBV9,17,TRBD2,few,TRBJ2-3,CASSPRSGGLEGDTQYF,TGTGCCAGCAGCCCCCGTAGCGGGGGGTTAGAAGGTGATACGCAGTATTTT
TRBV2,15,.,.,TRBJ1-2,CASSDLWGGNYGYTF,TGTGCCAGCAGTGATCTTTGGGGCGGAAACTATGGCTACACCTTC
TRBV24-1,14,.,.,TRBJ1-2,CATSDFPGNYGYTF,TGTGCCACCAGTGATTTCCCAGGGAACTATGGCTACACCTTC
TRBV6-1,14,TRBD1,many,TRBJ2-7,CASSEGQGADEQYF,TGTGCCAGCAGTGAGGGACAGGGGGCCGACGAGCAGTACTTC
TRBV11-2,16,TRBD2,.,TRBJ2-2,CASSLNGGGAIGELFF,TGTGCCAGCAGCTTAAATGGCGGGGGGGCCATCGGGGAGCTGTTTTTT
TRBV5-6,13,.,once,TRBJ2-5,CASSLSGSETQYF,TGTGCCAGCAGCTTGTCGGGGTCGGAGACCCAGTACTTC
TRBV19,15,.,.,TRBJ1-1,CASRTDGTMNTEAFF,TGTGCCAGCAGAACCGACGGGACTATGAACACTGAAGCTTTCTTT
TRBV5-1,15,.,.,TRBJ1-1,CASTRGGEGGTEAFF,TGCGCCAGCACCAGGGGTGGGGAGGGGGGAACTGAAGCTTTCTTT
TRBV15,17,TRBD2,once,TRBJ2-3,CATSPRGLAASTDTQYF,TGTGCCACCAGCCCACGGGGACTAGCGGCTTCAACAGATACGCAGTATTTT
TRBV6-6,16,.,.,TRBJ1-2,CASSYSEVRADYGYTF,TGTGCCAGCAGTTACAGCGAGGTCAGGGCGGACTATGGCTACACCTTC
TRBV4-1,15,.,once,TRBJ1-1,CASSQDRRVGTEAFF,TGCGCCAGCAGCCAAGATAGGCGGGTTGGCACTGAAGCTTTCTTT
TRBV4-1,15,TRBD2,.,TRBJ2-1,CASSQAGGLGNEQFF,TGCGCCAGCAGCCAGGCGGGGGGCCTGGGAAATGAGCAGTTCTTC
TRBV19,12,.,.,TRBJ1-5,CASSMSAGPQHF,TGTGCCAGTAGTATGTCCGCAGGGCCCCAGCATTTT
TRBV7-8,15,.,.,TRBJ1-4,CASSLAPGVSEKLFF,TGTGCCAGCAGCTTAGCGCCGGGGGTTTCTGAAAAACTGTTTTTT
TRBV6-5,15,TRBD1,.,TRBJ1-2,CASSPGTGTGGGYTF,TGTGCCAGCAGTCCCGGGACAGGGACGGGGGGTGGCTACACCTTC
TRBV3-1/TRBV3-2,16,.,.,TRBJ2-3,CASGAWTASSTDTQYF,TGTGCCAGCGGAGCGTGGACGGCATCTAGCACAGATACGCAGTATTTT
TRBV4-1,16,.,.,TRBJ2-6,CASSAHRSRGANVLTF,TGCGCCAGCAGCGCACACAGAAGTCGTGGGGCCAACGTCCTGACTTTC
TRBV23-1,16,.,.,TRBJ1-1,CASSQSKGGQNTEAFF,TGCGCCAGCAGTCAATCTAAAGGCGGACAGAACACTGAAGCTTTCTTT
TRBV18,14,.,.,TRBJ1-1,CASSPGGANTEAFF,TGTGCCAGCTCCCCGGGGGGGGCCAACACTGAAGCTTTCTTT
TRBV19,13,.,once,TRBJ1-5,CASSISGNQPQHF,TGTGCCAGTAGTATTTCAGGAAATCAGCCCCAGCATTTT
TRBV19,17,TRBD1,.,TRBJ1-3,CASSPRQGSVVGNTIYF,TGTGCCAGTAGTCCCCGACAGGGCTCAGTAGTAGGAAACACCATATATTTT
TRBV5-4,15,.,.,TRBJ2-2,CASSLEVEITGELFF,TGTGCCAGCAGCTTGGAAGTGGAGATCACCGGGGAGCTGTTTTTT
TRBV15,14,.,.,TRBJ1-1,CATSRDWTEPEAFF,TGTGCCACCAGCAGAGATTGGACAGAACCTGAAGCTTTCTTT
TRBV6-2/TRBV6-3,14,.,once,TRBJ1-2,CASSSTDANYGYTF,TGTGCCAGCAGTTCAACAGATGCTAACTATGGCTACACCTTC
TRBV5-5,14,.,.,TRBJ2-7,CASSLTMQTYEQYF,TGTGCCAGCAGCTTGACGATGCAGACCTACGAGCAGTACTTC
TRBV6-5,13,.,.,TRBJ2-3,CASSYPGTDTQYF,TGTGCCAGCAGTTACCCCGGGACAGATACGCAGTATTTT
TRBV28,13,.,.,TRBJ2-1,CASSLQGLDEQFF,TGTGCCAGCAGTCTCCAGGGTTTGGATGAGCAGTTCTTC
TRBV3-1/TRBV3-2,16,.,.,TRBJ1-2,CASSQVGTPGDYGYTF,TGTGCCAGCAGCCAAGTCGGAACCCCCGGGGACTATGGCTACACCTTC
TRBV4-2,18,.,.,TRBJ2-1,CASSDQTRGGSSYNEQFF,TGTGCCAGCAGCGATCAAACAAGGGGGGGAAGCTCCTACAATGAGCAGTTCTTC
TRBV13,13,.,.,TRBJ2-1,CASSPGAGNEQFF,TGTGCCAGCAGCCCCGGGGCGGGCAATGAGCAGTTCTTC
TRBV5-6,14,.,.,TRBJ2-7,CASSSRAGHYEQYF,TGTGCCAGCAGCAGCCGGGCAGGACATTACGAGCAGTACTTC